This TCR beta chain was retrieved from a study of human T cells and chemical hapten exposure. Original processing notes: Counts of TCRs in each sample centred on a median of around 100,000 and extended from about 24,000 to 680,000. MiXCR, applied by TCRdb to the RACE reads, yields one record per CDR3 protein. TCRdb's processing, not the authors', yielded these V and J calls. The table lists roughly 30,000 distinct CDR3 sequences, approximately 9% of them singletons. Study outcomes and limitations: Controls formed significantly fewer large CDR3 similarity clusters than expanded TCRs did.

The table lists this clonotype with many counts. Its antigen is not identified. Time point: patch test 2, 6 weeks after DPC sensitization. Treatment specified: therapeutic diphenylcyclopropenone sensitization with weekly scalp DPC. Source: whole blood, taken in connection with sensitization to the hapten diphenylcyclopropenone (DPC). The receptor was derived from a man aged 25 to 40 with alopecia areata. Some clones in this sample may be carry-over from other donors' samples.

CDR3 DNA sequence: TGTGCCAGCAGCGGAAGAGGGACTCCTAGCTCCTACAATGAGCAGTTCTTC. It is translated as CASSGRGTPSSYNEQFF. The chain has TRBV7-8 and TRBJ2-1; D might be TRBD2 (6 bases). V lost 5 bases to trimming and J lost 0 bases, with 17 bases between them. CDR1 is SGHVS, CDR2 FQNEAQ, per germline. This CDR3 comprises 17 residues.